A single sample gave rise to the 18 T cell receptor beta chains below, sequenced in a study of shared clonotypes between healthy human individuals. CD8 cells classed as naive were CD45RO-negative and positively selected for CCR7, excluding terminally differentiated effector memory CD45RA+ cells. This table comes from immunoSEQ multiplex PCR, and its TCRdb copy is limited to in-frame clones, with some not included. Counted here are roughly 2,000,000 clones, approximately 95% occurring once; the ten biggest clones make up 1% to 1.5%. Sequencing was performed on naive CD8+ T cells sorted from blood. These receptors all stem from a man aged 18 to 30 in good health.

The chain uses TRBV19 and TRBJ2-5, with D maybe TRBD1 (6 bases). Trimming cost V 3 bases and J 2 bases, with 16 bases left between them. This CDR3 region has 16 residues. Germline values: CDR1 LNHDA, CDR2 SQIVND (reference sequence). CDR3 protein: CASSIGLGTKQETQYF. The CDR3 DNA reads TGTGCCAGTAGTATCGGTCTAGGGACAAAACAAGAGACCCAGTACTTC.

J is TRBJ2-1 and V is TRBV4-1; TRBD2 agrees at 7 bases. The CDR3 has 16 amino acids. Germline CDR1 and CDR2: MGHRA and YSYEKL. The trim removed 0 bases at V and 2 bases at J, leaving 4 bases unmatched. The CDR3 DNA is TGCGCCAGCAGCCAAGAACCTGGGACTACCTACAATGAGCAGTTCTTC. It specifies CASSQEPGTTYNEQFF.

This clone was seen once. The V call is TRBV7-9, the J call TRBJ2-1, with 9 bases matching TRBD2. Germline V gene data show CDR1 as SEHNR and CDR2 as FQNEAQ (reference sequence). Losses at the gene ends were 2 bases for V and 4 bases for J; bases not matched to a gene: 9. CDR3 size: 17 residues. The CDR3 here is CASSLPRAGGDYNEQFF. The DNA for the CDR3 is TGTGCCAGCAGCTTACCCCGAGCGGGAGGTGATTACAATGAGCAGTTCTTC.

This chain links TRBV29-1 with TRBJ2-1; 10 bases agree with TRBD2. Germline-derived CDR1 and CDR2 are SQVTM and ANQGSEA. V lost 7 bases and J lost 8; bases outside the gene matches: 5. The CDR3 is 12 residues long. CDR3 nucleotide sequence: TGCAGCGGACGGACTAGCGGCTATGAGCAGTTCTTC. Translating gives CSGRTSGYEQFF.

The chain employs TRBV5-1 and TRBJ2-7; TRBD1 agrees at 7 bases. Per the germline V gene, CDR1 is SGHRS and CDR2 is YFSETQ. The CDR3 is made up of 16 amino acids. Losses at the gene ends were 2 bases for V and 0 bases for J; bases not matched to a gene: 8. CDR3 nucleotides: TGCGCCAGCAGCTTCCCCCGGGACAGTACCTCCTACGAGCAGTACTTC. This encodes CASSFPRDSTSYEQYF.

As for this clone: Mismatch with germline at one junction end may stem from a read error. This chain uses TRBV7-7 with TRBJ2-7; D gene unclear. The CDR3 covers 13 residues. CDR1 SSHAT and CDR2 FNYEAQ come from the germline V gene (reference sequence). The CDR3 coding sequence is TGTGCTAGCAGTCGTCGGATTAGGGACGAGCAGTACTTC. Translation gives CASSRRIRDEQYF.

The rearrangement uses TRBV4-3 and TRBJ2-1; D unclear. V was clipped by 0 bases and J by 2 bases, with 8 bases between them. The CDR3 is made up of 15 amino acids. From germline, CDR1 is LGHNA and CDR2 YSLEER. CDR3 sequence (DNA): TGCGCCAGCAGCCAAGAATACGATACCTACAATGAGCAGTTCTTC. Residues: CASSQEYDTYNEQFF.

The chain employs TRBV28 and TRBJ2-3; 8 positions match TRBD1. The CDR3 totals 15 residues. Germline loops: CDR1 MDHEN, CDR2 SYDVKM. J gave up 4 bases and V 2 bases, and 5 bases lay outside the gene matches. CDR3 amino acids: CASSLETGVSDTQYF. The CDR3 DNA reads TGTGCCAGCAGTTTAGAGACAGGGGTTTCAGATACGCAGTATTTT.

The chain has TRBV28 and TRBJ1-1, with unresolved D. Germline V gene lookup returns CDR1 MDHEN and CDR2 SYDVKM. Trimming stripped 5 bases from V and 6 bases from J, with 10 bases between. The CDR3 is 12 residues long. The CDR3 sequence: CASSLPSAEAFF. The CDR3 DNA reads TGTGCCAGCAGTCTTCCCTCAGCTGAAGCTTTCTTT. Full variable domain (remainder filled in from reference TRBV28 and TRBJ1-1): DVKVTQSSRYLVKRTGEKVFLECVQDMDHENMFWYRQDPGLGLRLIYFSYDVKMKEKGDIPEGYSVSREKKERFSLILESASTNQTSMYLCASSLPSAEAFFGQGTRLTVV.

This chain links TRBV6-5 with TRBJ2-1, with D perhaps TRBD1 (5 bases). The V and J ends lost 2 bases and 0 bases respectively, with 11 bases between them. The length of the CDR3 is 16 residues. Per the germline V gene, CDR1 is MNHEY and CDR2 is SVGAGI. CDR3 sequence (DNA): TGTGCCAGCAGTTACAGGGGCCATAGCTCCTACAATGAGCAGTTCTTC. This sequence encodes CASSYRGHSSYNEQFF.

A remark on this clone: Different DNA sequences within this sample yield the same CDR3. V and J are TRBV4-1 and TRBJ1-1, with D perhaps TRBD1 (5 bases). Germline CDR1 and CDR2: MGHRA and YSYEKL. V lost 0 bases and J 0 bases, leaving 8 bases between the germline ends. The CDR3 is 15 residues long. The CDR3 region is CASSQEGGVNTEAFF. CDR3 in DNA: TGCGCCAGCAGCCAAGAGGGGGGGGTGAACACTGAAGCTTTCTTT.

The count of this clone is one. V gene TRBV29-1 combines with J gene TRBJ2-5; 7 nucleotides agree with TRBD1. V lost 3 bases and J lost 5; bases outside the gene matches: 9. Germline CDR1 SQVTM, CDR2 ANQGSEA. The CDR3 is 14 residues long. The CDR3 DNA sequence: TGCAGCGTTGATCCCGTAACAGGGGAGGAGACCCAGTACTTC. Protein sequence: CSVDPVTGEETQYF.

The chain carries TRBV5-6 and TRBJ2-1; no reliable D call. V lost 4 bases, J lost 4 bases, and 12 bases lay in between. CDR3 length: 14 amino acids. CDR1 is SGHDT, CDR2 YYEEEE, per germline. CDR3 region: CASSPGDLYNEQFF. CDR3 nucleotides: TGTGCCAGCAGCCCCGGTGACCTTTACAATGAGCAGTTCTTC.

V is TRBV5-1 and J is TRBJ1-1; D gene ambiguous. V dropped 4 bases and J dropped 4 bases, with 17 bases sitting between them. CDR1 and CDR2 from the germline V gene are SGHRS and YFSETQ. The CDR3 has 15 residues. For the CDR3, the DNA is TGCGCCAGCAGCATGCTGGGAGAGGGAGGCACTGAAGCTTTCTTT. Protein product: CASSMLGEGGTEAFF.

The V and J genes are TRBV27 and TRBJ2-5; 7 positions match TRBD1. V lost 6 bases, J lost 4 bases, and 5 bases stayed unmatched. The length of the CDR3 is 13 residues. The germline gives CDR1 MNHEY, CDR2 SMNVEV (reference sequence). DNA of the CDR3: TGTGCCAGCAGGATCGCAGGGGGAGAGACCCAGTACTTC. Its translation is CASRIAGGETQYF.

This clone occurred a few times. The chain joins TRBV14 to TRBJ2-7; TRBD1 aligns across 12 bases. Germline-derived CDR1 and CDR2 are SGHDN and FVKESK. CDR3 size: 15 residues. V shed 5 bases, J shed 3 bases, and the junction held 5 bases outside the gene matches. The CDR3 is CASSFGTGGFYEQYF. In nucleotides, the CDR3 is TGTGCCAGCAGCTTCGGGACAGGGGGCTTCTACGAGCAGTACTTC.

The chain employs TRBV4-1 and TRBJ1-2, with TRBD1 matching 9 bases. In germline, CDR1 is MGHRA, CDR2 YSYEKL. The CDR3 length is 16 residues. V trimming: 5 bases; J trimming: 5 bases; junction bases outside the gene matches: 12. CDR3 loop: CASSGLQGQGTYGYTF. As DNA, the CDR3 is TGCGCCAGCAGCGGCTTACAGGGACAGGGAACTTATGGCTACACCTTC.

This rearrangement joins TRBV11-2 to TRBJ2-5; D is undetermined. Germline V gene lookup returns CDR1 SGHAT and CDR2 FQNNGV. The CDR3 length is 11 residues. Trimming took off 1 base at V and 7 bases at J, with 4 bases between the two ends. This CDR3 is CASSLGRTQYF. The DNA of the CDR3 is TGTGCCAGCAGCTTAGGCCGGACCCAGTACTTC.